Below, 24 T cell receptor beta chains from the same sample are listed, as sequenced in a study of blood T cell repertoires in COVID-19. Measured with immunoSEQ multiplex PCR; TCRdb has only the in-frame clones, and not every one. The data contain hundreds of thousands of clones, 75% to 90% of them singletons. The specimen sequenced was PBMCs or T cells enriched from blood (not recorded which). These receptors came from a man aged 40-50 years who had recovered from COVID-19.

This clone showed up just a few times. The rearrangement joins TRBV9 to TRBJ2-1; 7 bases line up with TRBD2. V dropped 4 bases and J dropped 8; count of bases not matched to a gene: 6. The germline CDR1 and CDR2 sequences are SGDLS and YYNGEE. The CDR3 runs 13 residues. The CDR3 spells CASSPETSHEQFF. In DNA, the CDR3 is TGTGCCAGCAGCCCCGAGACTAGCCATGAGCAGTTCTTC.

There are a few counts of this clone. The chain couples TRBV7-9 to TRBJ2-7, with a possible D match to TRBD1 (8 bases). V lost 6 bases and J lost 3, with 18 bases in between. Germline loops: CDR1 SEHNR, CDR2 FQNEAQ (reference sequence). The CDR3 extends over 15 amino acids. CDR3 amino acids: CASRRTGGGVYEQYF. Here the CDR3 DNA reads TGTGCCAGCAGACGAACAGGGGGAGGGGTCTACGAGCAGTACTTC.

V gene TRBV12-3 or TRBV12-4 combines with J gene TRBJ2-2; D is ambiguous. V was pared by 1 base and J by 5 bases, with 2 bases between. This CDR3 has 12 residues. CDR3 bases: TGTGCCAGCAGTTTAGTAACCGGGGAGCTGTTTTTT. Amino acids: CASSLVTGELFF.

The chain is built from TRBV15 and TRBJ2-1; 8 bases agree with TRBD1. V lost 5 bases and J lost 8; bases outside the gene matches: 17. The CDR3 contains 17 residues. Germline CDR1 is LNHNV and CDR2 is YYDKDF (reference sequence). CDR3 loop: CATSLQSGGVNIYEQFF. The CDR3, as DNA: TGTGCCACCAGCTTACAGTCAGGGGGCGTGAATATATATGAGCAGTTCTTC.

The chain employs TRBV27 and TRBJ2-5; D uncertain. CDR1 MNHEY and CDR2 SMNVEV come from the germline V gene (reference sequence). V gave up 1 base and J gave up 3 bases, with 30 bases separating them. CDR3 length equals 21 residues. CDR3 nucleotide sequence: TGTGCCAGCAGTTTATACCCCGCACTCATACTCGTTCATCTATCTAAAGAGACCCAGTACTTC. This sequence encodes CASSLYPALILVHLSKETQYF.

The rearrangement uses TRBV7-5 and TRBJ2-7; the table's D call, TRBD1, was not checked against the DNA. TRBV7-5 is classified as a pseudogene. There are 15 residues in the CDR3. The CDR3 region is CARTGRGTKCDEQYF. In DNA, the CDR3 is TGTGCCAGAACCGGTAGAGGGACAAAATGCGACGAGCAGTACTTC.

The CDR3 spells CASSPLGDGETQYF. CDR3 sequence (DNA): TGTGCCAGCAGCCCCTTAGGGGATGGAGAGACCCAGTACTTC. The chain uses TRBV6-5 and TRBJ2-5; a weak D match, TRBD1 (5 bases). The CDR3 extends over 14 amino acids. Per the germline V gene, CDR1 is MNHEY and CDR2 is SVGAGI. Trimming removed 6 bases at V and 4 bases at J, with 15 bases between.

The chain uses TRBV4-3 and TRBJ1-2; 8 positions agree with TRBD1. The CDR3 covers 15 residues. Germline V gene sequence: CDR1 LGHNA, CDR2 YSLEER. The ends lost 3 bases at V and 6 bases at J; junction bases unmatched: 9. CDR3: CASSHQQGGMDGYTF. DNA of the CDR3: TGCGCCAGCAGCCACCAACAGGGGGGGATGGATGGCTACACCTTC.

This clone was picked up one time. This chain joins TRBV2 and TRBJ2-1; no reliable D call. Germline V gene data show CDR1 as SNHLY and CDR2 as FYNNEI. The CDR3 is 13 residues long. Trimming took off 8 bases at V and 7 bases at J, with 15 bases between the two ends. CDR3 in amino acids: CASLIGALNEQFF. The CDR3 DNA is TGTGCCAGCCTAATCGGAGCTTTAAATGAGCAGTTCTTC.

This sequence joins TRBV4-2 and TRBJ2-1, with 12 bases that match TRBD2. After removal of 0 bases from V and 4 bases from J, the junction contained 4 bases not matched to a gene. CDR1 and CDR2 from the germline V gene are LGHNA and YNFKEQ. This CDR3 has 17 residues. The CDR3, as DNA: TGTGCCAGCAGCCAAGAGTCCGGACTAGCGGGGTACAATGAGCAGTTCTTC. Protein product: CASSQESGLAGYNEQFF.

The CDR3 coding sequence is TGTGCCAGCAGCTTACACACAGATACGCAGTATTTT. Translating it yields CASSLHTDTQYF. V usage is TRBV7-9 and J usage is TRBJ2-3; D remains unclear. Germline V gene sequence: CDR1 SEHNR, CDR2 FQNEAQ (reference sequence). V gave up 2 bases and J gave up 2 bases, with 2 bases separating them. This CDR3 is 12 amino acids long.

The rearrangement uses TRBV6-5 and TRBJ2-7; D uncertain. V lost 0 bases and J 4 bases, leaving 4 bases between the germline ends. The germline V gene encodes CDR1 MNHEY and CDR2 SVGAGI. There are 12 residues in the CDR3. CDR3 loop: CASSYSSYEQYF. The DNA for the CDR3 is TGTGCCAGCAGTTACTCGAGTTACGAGCAGTACTTC.

This chain uses TRBV3-1 (or the pseudogene TRBV3-2) with TRBJ1-5; D possibly corresponds to TRBD1 (6 bases). Trimming took off 1 base at V and 4 bases at J, with 11 bases between the two ends. Looked up from germline, CDR1 is LGHDT and CDR2 is YNNKEL (reference sequence). The CDR3 sequence is 15 residues long. CDR3 coding DNA: TGTGCCAGCAGCCAAGCTTCAGGGGATAATCAGCCCCAGCATTTT. It codes for CASSQASGDNQPQHF.

The chain couples TRBV5-1 to TRBJ2-5, with 7 bases fitting TRBD1. Trimming took 4 bases from V and 5 from J; bases not matched to a gene: 8. This CDR3 has 14 residues. Germline V gene lookup returns CDR1 SGHRS and CDR2 YFSETQ. This CDR3 is CASSRDSIQETQYF. The DNA of the CDR3 is TGCGCCAGCAGCAGGGACAGTATACAGGAGACCCAGTACTTC.

V and J are TRBV7-3 and TRBJ2-2; 13 nucleotides match TRBD2. The CDR3 has 17 residues. Germline loops: CDR1 SGHTA, CDR2 FQGTGA. The J segment lost 6 bases and the V segment lost 5 bases, leaving 9 bases of the junction unmatched. The chain's CDR3 is CASSPRLAGGYAGELFF. CDR3 nucleotides: TGTGCCAGCAGCCCCCGACTAGCGGGAGGTTATGCCGGGGAGCTGTTTTTT.

The rearrangement uses TRBV29-1 and TRBJ1-2; 8 positions agree with TRBD1. The ends lost 6 bases at V and 3 bases at J; junction bases unmatched: 9. The germline V gene has CDR1 SQVTM and CDR2 ANQGSEA. This CDR3 has 14 residues. CDR3 sequence: CSVVGTGLDYGYTF. In nucleotides, the CDR3 is TGCAGCGTGGTTGGGACAGGCCTTGACTATGGCTACACCTTC.

The genes are TRBV28 and TRBJ1-6; 7 positions match TRBD1. After removal of 1 base from V and 7 bases from J, the junction contained 4 bases not matched to a gene. CDR1 is MDHEN, CDR2 SYDVKM, per germline. The CDR3 is made up of 15 amino acids. The CDR3 DNA reads TGTGCCAGCAGTTTATCCCTCAGGGGGAATTCACCCCTCCACTTT. This sequence encodes CASSLSLRGNSPLHF.

CDR3 in amino acids: CATSRGFELAGARETQYF. The CDR3 DNA sequence: TGTGCCACCAGCAGAGGGTTTGAGCTAGCGGGAGCTCGGGAGACCCAGTACTTC. This chain links TRBV15 with TRBJ2-5; TRBD2 agrees at 10 bases. Germline V gives CDR1 LNHNV, CDR2 YYDKDF (reference sequence). The CDR3 has 18 amino acids. With V trimmed by 1 base and J by 5 bases, 13 bases remained unmatched.

V is TRBV11-2 and J is TRBJ2-5, with D maybe TRBD1 (5 bases). The CDR3 runs to 13 residues. Germline V gene data show CDR1 as SGHAT and CDR2 as FQNNGV. V gave up 8 bases and J gave up 2 bases, with 12 bases separating them. The CDR3 is CASAGHRQETQYF. DNA of the CDR3: TGTGCCAGCGCCGGACACCGACAAGAGACCCAGTACTTC.

The chain has TRBV9 and TRBJ1-3; 8 positions agree with TRBD1. Trimming cost V 4 bases and J 3 bases; bases outside gene matches: 6. CDR3 length equals 15 residues. Germline CDR1 is SGDLS and CDR2 is YYNGEE. This CDR3 is CASSFQGANGNTIYF. CDR3 nucleotides: TGTGCCAGCAGCTTCCAGGGGGCGAATGGAAACACCATATATTTT.

The rearrangement links TRBV7-3 to TRBJ2-3; 8 bases map to TRBD1. Germline CDR1 and CDR2: SGHTA and FQGTGA. The CDR3 length is 18 residues. V gave up 2 bases and J gave up 0 bases; unmatched junction bases: 10. DNA for the CDR3: TGTGCCAGCAGCTTAGTTCCTCTGGACAGGGCGAGCACAGATACGCAGTATTTT. This translates into CASSLVPLDRASTDTQYF.

The chain has TRBV7-6 and TRBJ2-2; no clear D. This CDR3 region has 15 residues. In germline, CDR1 is SGHVS, CDR2 FNYEAQ. The V end lost 0 bases, the J end lost 2 bases, and 7 bases lay between the germline ends. The CDR3 here is CASSLAGVNTGELFF. In DNA, the CDR3 is TGTGCCAGCAGCTTAGCCGGAGTTAACACCGGGGAGCTGTTTTTT. Variable domain in full (rest from reference TRBV7-6 and TRBJ2-2): GAGVSQSPRYKVTKRGQDVALRCDPISGHVSLYWYRQALGQGPEFLTYFNYEAQQDKSGLPNDRFSAERPEGSISTLTIQRTEQRDSAMYRCASSLAGVNTGELFFGEGSRLTVL.

This chain uses TRBV30 with TRBJ2-2, with 9 bases lining up with TRBD2. The CDR3 is 18 amino acids. The germline gives CDR1 GTSNPN, CDR2 SVGIG (reference sequence). With V trimmed by 3 bases and J by 6 bases, 17 bases remained unmatched. As DNA, the CDR3 is TGTGCCTGGAGCTGGTCGTTCGGTAGCGGGAGAAAGTCCGGGGAGCTGTTTTTT. Translated, it gives CAWSWSFGSGRKSGELFF.

J is TRBJ2-6 and V is TRBV11-2, with a tentative D call TRBD2 (5 bases). The CDR3 has 16 residues. Germline V gene data show CDR1 as SGHAT and CDR2 as FQNNGV. Trimming stripped 0 bases from V and 4 bases from J, with 10 bases between. The DNA for the CDR3 is TGTGCCAGCAGCTTAGATTGGGGAGCCGGGGCCAACGTCCTGACTTTC. Translation: CASSLDWGAGANVLTF.